The subject of this entry is one T cell receptor beta chain. CDR1 and CDR2 from the germline V gene are SGDLS and YYNGEE. V shed 4 bases and J 8 bases; nucleotides not matched to a gene: 15. The CDR3 length is 18 residues. In terms of age and location, participants ranged from roughly 18 to 89 years and lived in about two dozen US areas. Repertoires were generated with immunoSEQ multiplex PCR, while TCRdb's copy carries only in-frame clones and drops some. The table has 390,000 or so clones, about four fifths seen once. This specimen comes from a study of blood T cell repertoires in COVID-19. The genes are TRBV9 and TRBJ1-4; TRBD1 aligns across 12 bases. Specimen: PBMCs or T cells enriched from blood (not recorded which). This receptor was taken from a woman between 50 and 59 years old who had recovered from COVID-19. As DNA, the CDR3 is TGTGCCAGCAGCTCTAACCCGGGACAGGGGGCGCCGGGCGAAAAACTGTTTTTT. It translates to CASSSNPGQGAPGEKLFF.